These 16 T cell receptor beta chains originate from one sample sequenced in a study of blood T cell repertoires in COVID-19. Measured with immunoSEQ multiplex PCR; TCRdb has only the in-frame clones, and not every one. The sample consists of a few hundred thousand clones, approximately 86% of them appearing once. Specimen: peripheral blood. Receptors were obtained from a man aged 18 to 30 with active or convalescent COVID-19.

DNA for the CDR3: TGTGCCAGCTCACCGATGGACAGTAGTCAAGAGACCCAGTACTTC. Translated, it gives CASSPMDSSQETQYF. The gene calls are TRBV18 and TRBJ2-5; TRBD1 might be the D (6 bases). Germline V lookup: CDR1 KGHSH, CDR2 LQKENI. V was trimmed by 3 bases and J by 2 bases, leaving 13 bases between them. The CDR3 loop spans 15 amino acids.

This chain links TRBV7-3 with TRBJ2-1, with D possibly TRBD2 on 5 matching bases. V was trimmed by 3 bases and J by 5 bases, leaving 8 bases between them. The CDR3 runs to 13 residues. The germline CDR1 and CDR2 sequences are SGHTA and FQGTGA. The CDR3 is CASSLGRNNEQFF. The CDR3, as DNA: TGTGCCAGCAGCTTGGGGAGAAACAATGAGCAGTTCTTC.

V and J are TRBV30 and TRBJ2-7; 7 bases fit TRBD1. The CDR3 has 11 residues. Germline V gene data show CDR1 as GTSNPN and CDR2 as SVGIG (reference sequence). V shed 5 bases, J shed 6 bases, and the junction held 4 bases outside the gene matches. The CDR3 protein is CAWETGTEQYF. Written as DNA, the CDR3 is TGTGCCTGGGAGACAGGGACCGAGCAGTACTTC.

This rearrangement joins TRBV30 to TRBJ1-2; unclear D gene. Germline V lookup: CDR1 GTSNPN, CDR2 SVGIG (reference sequence). V lost 3 bases, J lost 1 base, and 9 bases lay in between. This CDR3 region has 13 residues. CDR3 residues: CAWSVGNNYGYTF. As DNA, the CDR3 is TGTGCCTGGAGCGTGGGCAATAACTATGGCTACACCTTC.

The rearrangement joins TRBV7-9 to TRBJ1-2; 7 bases agree with TRBD1. Looked up from germline, CDR1 is SEHNR and CDR2 is FQNEAQ (reference sequence). This CDR3 contains 14 residues. Trimming took 5 bases from V and 4 from J; bases not matched to a gene: 7. The chain's CDR3 is CASSRGGPFYGYTF. The CDR3 region has the DNA TGTGCCAGCAGCCGAGGGGGCCCCTTCTATGGCTACACCTTC.

This chain connects TRBV20-1 to TRBJ2-7; D is possibly TRBD1 (6 bases). This CDR3 comprises 11 residues. Germline loops: CDR1 DFQATT, CDR2 SNEGSKA (reference sequence). Trimming shortened V by 6 bases and J by 0 bases, and 6 bases separated the two germline ends. The DNA for the CDR3 is TGCAGTGCCAGGGGCTCCTACGAGCAGTACTTC. Translating gives CSARGSYEQYF.

The V gene is TRBV21-1, the J gene TRBJ2-5; the table's D call of TRBD1 was not tested on the DNA. TRBV21-1 corresponds to a pseudogene. The CDR3 spans 15 residues. The CDR3 region is CASSKVIQGEKTQYF. The CDR3 DNA follows: TGTGCCAGCAGCAAAGTGATCCAGGGTGAAAAGACCCAGTACTTC.

The chain uses TRBV18 and TRBJ1-5; no firm D call. Germline CDR1 and CDR2: KGHSH and LQKENI. V was shortened by 0 bases and J by 0 bases, with 15 bases between the two germline ends. The length of the CDR3 is 18 residues. CDR3 in amino acids: CASSPPLQGGSSNQPQHF. CDR3 bases: TGTGCCAGCTCACCACCTTTACAAGGCGGCTCTAGCAATCAGCCCCAGCATTTT.

V is TRBV2 and J is TRBJ1-2; D unclear. From germline, CDR1 is SNHLY and CDR2 FYNNEI. V lost 8 bases, J lost 2 bases, and 9 bases lay in between. The CDR3 extends over 12 amino acids. CDR3 residues: CASPRLNYGYTF. Written as DNA, the CDR3 is TGTGCCAGCCCCAGACTAAACTATGGCTACACCTTC.

This chain links TRBV10-3 with TRBJ2-7; tentatively, D is TRBD1 (5 bases). The CDR3 runs to 20 residues. Germline CDR1 is ENHRY and CDR2 is SYGVKD. Trimming pared 6 bases from V and 4 bases from J, leaving 34 bases between. The CDR3 protein is CAISPSSAVSGSGKRYEQYF. CDR3 coding DNA: TGTGCCATCAGCCCTTCAAGCGCGGTATCTGGGTCAGGGAAAAGATACGAGCAGTACTTC.

This rearrangement joins TRBV15 to TRBJ2-5; D is possibly TRBD1 (5 bases). The V gene lost 0 bases and the J gene lost 2 bases, with 10 bases spanning the gap. The CDR3 spans 15 residues. CDR1 is LNHNV, CDR2 YYDKDF, per germline (reference sequence). As DNA, the CDR3 is TGTGCCACCAGCAGAGATGCAGGGCCGCAAGAGACCCAGTACTTC. Translated: CATSRDAGPQETQYF.

The rearrangement joins TRBV19 to TRBJ2-4; D gene ambiguous. V was shortened by 5 bases and J by 6 bases, with 5 bases between the two germline ends. The CDR3 consists of 11 residues. Germline V gene lookup returns CDR1 LNHDA and CDR2 SQIVND (reference sequence). The CDR3 DNA follows: TGTGCCAGTAGTTCGGGAAACATTCAGTACTTC. The encoded protein is CASSSGNIQYF.

This clone was detected once. The V gene is TRBV5-6, the J gene TRBJ1-1; D not resolved. The length of the CDR3 is 14 residues. Trimming stripped 2 bases from V and 0 bases from J, with 8 bases between. Per germline, CDR1 SGHDT and CDR2 YYEEEE. As DNA, the CDR3 is TGTGCCAGCAGCTTCGGGGTCCTGAACACTGAAGCTTTCTTT. Its translation: CASSFGVLNTEAFF.

A few counts support this clone. The V call is TRBV19, the J call TRBJ2-7; a weak D match, TRBD2 (6 bases). Deletions cut 4 bases from V and 7 bases from J, with 14 bases between. The length of the CDR3 is 13 residues. The germline gives CDR1 LNHDA, CDR2 SQIVND (reference sequence). In DNA, the CDR3 is TGTGCCAGTAGTACGGACTACTTTAGGGAGCAGTACTTC. This sequence encodes CASSTDYFREQYF.

V gene TRBV6-5 combines with J gene TRBJ2-7; 9 nucleotides match TRBD1. Germline V gene data show CDR1 as MNHEY and CDR2 as SVGAGI. CDR3 size: 14 residues. After removal of 8 bases from V and 3 bases from J, the junction contained 8 bases not matched to a gene. The CDR3 DNA is TGTGCCAGCGGCCTGGGACAGGGAGGCTACGAGCAGTACTTC. This gives the protein CASGLGQGGYEQYF.

This clone was recorded only once. The chain couples TRBV24-1 to TRBJ2-4, with D possibly being TRBD2 (6 bases). V lost 3 bases and J 5 bases, leaving 10 bases between the germline ends. The germline gives CDR1 KGHDR, CDR2 SFDVKD. The CDR3 is made up of 14 amino acids. The CDR3 region is CATSDGGTQNIQYF. CDR3 in DNA: TGTGCCACCAGTGATGGCGGGACCCAAAACATTCAGTACTTC.